This paragraph reports one T cell receptor (beta chain). These data are taken from a study of cytomegalovirus exposure and HLA in healthy donors. The CDR3 is made up of 15 amino acids. CDR1 and CDR2 from the germline V gene are SGDLS and YYNGEE. V lost 1 base, J lost 7 bases, and 12 bases lay in between. The PCR employed 60 Vbeta primers together with 13 Jbeta primers. TCRdb keeps only in-frame clones here, not all; method: immunoSEQ multiplex PCR. The table records some 48,000 clones, around 80% of them present only once. The sequence derives from a man aged 25-40 years in good health and CMV-seropositive. The rearrangement uses TRBV9 and TRBJ1-6; the D gene is possibly TRBD1 (5 bases). Sequenced sample: PBMCs. The CDR3 sequence is CASSVRGGENSPLHF. The CDR3, as DNA: TGTGCCAGCAGCGTAAGGGGTGGGGAAAATTCACCCCTCCACTTT. Combining the CDR3 with reference TRBV9 and TRBJ1-6 gives the whole variable domain DSGVTQTPKHLITATGQRVTLRCSPRSGDLSVYWYQQSLDQGLQFLIQYYNGEERAKGNILERFSAQQFPDLHSELNLSSLELGDSALYFCASSVRGGENSPLHFGNGTRLTVT.